This TCR beta chain was sequenced during a study of shared clonotypes between healthy human individuals. General study results and limits: Clonotypes not shared had lower generation probabilities than those common to all four donors.

Comment on this clone: The antigen is undetermined.

Here immunoSEQ multiplex PCR was the method, and the copy in TCRdb shows in-frame clones only, minus some. The sample holds some 2.3 million clones; about 92% are singletons and the top ten take about 0.39%. J gave up 4 bases and V 4 bases, and 7 bases lay outside the gene matches. This CDR3 has 14 residues. Germline V gives CDR1 SGHRS, CDR2 YFSETQ. Specimen: naive CD4+ T cells from PBMCs. Stated subset: CD45RA+ positively selected. The V call is TRBV5-1, the J call TRBJ1-1, with 7 positions matching TRBD1. The receptor comes from a man aged 18 to 30 in good health. Some clones in this sample may be carry-over from other donors' samples. This chain's CDR3 is CASSPIQGGTEAFF. The CDR3 DNA is TGCGCCAGCAGCCCGATCCAGGGGGGCACTGAAGCTTTCTTT.